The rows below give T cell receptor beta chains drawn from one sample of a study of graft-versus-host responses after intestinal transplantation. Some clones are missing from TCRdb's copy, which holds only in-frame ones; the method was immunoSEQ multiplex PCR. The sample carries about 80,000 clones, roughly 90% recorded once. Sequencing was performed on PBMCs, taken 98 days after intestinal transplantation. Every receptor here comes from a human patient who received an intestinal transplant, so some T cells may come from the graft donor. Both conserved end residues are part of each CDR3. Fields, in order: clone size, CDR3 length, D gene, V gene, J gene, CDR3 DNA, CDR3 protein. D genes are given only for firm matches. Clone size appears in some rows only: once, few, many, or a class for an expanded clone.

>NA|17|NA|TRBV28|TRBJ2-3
TGTGCCAGCAGTTTCCAGGGGCCTAGCGGACGCACAGATACGCAGTATTTT
CASSFQGPSGRTDTQYF
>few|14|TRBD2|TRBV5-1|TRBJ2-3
TGCGCCAGCAGTGGGGCGGGGGGCACAGATACGCAGTATTTT
CASSGAGGTDTQYF
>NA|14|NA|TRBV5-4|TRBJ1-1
TGTGCCAGCAGCTTGACAGGCGTAAACACTGAAGCTTTCTTT
CASSLTGVNTEAFF
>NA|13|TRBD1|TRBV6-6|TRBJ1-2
TGTGCCAGCAAGCGGACAGGACTATATGGCTACACCTTC
CASKRTGLYGYTF
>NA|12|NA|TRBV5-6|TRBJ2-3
TGTGCCAGCAGCGCGGGGACAGATACGCAGTATTTT
CASSAGTDTQYF
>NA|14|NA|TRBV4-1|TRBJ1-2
TGCGCCAGCAGTCTCGACAGTGCCAACTATGGCTACACCTTC
CASSLDSANYGYTF
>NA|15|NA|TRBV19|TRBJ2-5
TGTGCCAGTAGTACGCCGGGACTCCCCAAGGGGACCCAGTACTTC
CASSTPGLPKGTQYF
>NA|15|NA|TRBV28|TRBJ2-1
TGTGCCAGCAGTTTAGAAAGCGGAGAGTACAATGAGCAGTTCTTC
CASSLESGEYNEQFF
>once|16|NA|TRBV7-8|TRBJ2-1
TGTGCCAGCAGCTTAATGAGGGGTGGGGTGGGCAATGAGCAGTTCTTC
CASSLMRGGVGNEQFF
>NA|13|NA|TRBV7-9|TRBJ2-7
TGTGCCAGCAGCTTTCAGGGGAAGAACGAGCAGTACTTC
CASSFQGKNEQYF
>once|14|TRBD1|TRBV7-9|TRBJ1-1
TGTGCCAGCACGCTGAGAGGGGGCGACACTGAAGCTTTCTTT
CASTLRGGDTEAFF
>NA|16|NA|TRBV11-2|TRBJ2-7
TGTGCCAGCAACTTACTCGCGGGTCTAGTACAGTACGAGCAGTACTTC
CASNLLAGLVQYEQYF
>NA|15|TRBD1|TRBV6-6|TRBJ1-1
TGTGCCAGCAGTTACGAAAGTGACAGGGGCACTGAAGCTTTCTTT
CASSYESDRGTEAFF
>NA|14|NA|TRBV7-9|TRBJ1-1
TGTGCCAGCAGCTTATCCAGGGGATACACTGAAGCTTTCTTT
CASSLSRGYTEAFF
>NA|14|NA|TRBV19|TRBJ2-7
TGTGCCAGTAGTATACAGGGACCCTCCTACGAGCAGTACTTC
CASSIQGPSYEQYF
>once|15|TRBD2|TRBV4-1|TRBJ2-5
TGCGCCAGCAGCCTCAGCGGGGGTACGGGGGAGACCCAGTACTTC
CASSLSGGTGETQYF
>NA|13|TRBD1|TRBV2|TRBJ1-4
TGTGCCAGCGGGACAGCAACTAATGAAAAACTGTTTTTT
CASGTATNEKLFF
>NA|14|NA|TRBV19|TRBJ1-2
TGTGCCAGTAGTATGCGGGGGCAGATCTATGGCTACACCTTC
CASSMRGQIYGYTF
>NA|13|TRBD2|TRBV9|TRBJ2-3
TGTGCCAGCTCTACTAGCGGCACAGATACGCAGTATTTT
CASSTSGTDTQYF
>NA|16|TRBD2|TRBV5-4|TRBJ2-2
TGTGCCAGCAGCTACTTGACTAGCGGGAGGGCCGGGGAGCTGTTTTTT
CASSYLTSGRAGELFF
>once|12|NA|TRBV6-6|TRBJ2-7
TGTGCCAGCGGACCACTTACTTACGAGCAGTACTTC
CASGPLTYEQYF
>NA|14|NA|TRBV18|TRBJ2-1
TGTGCCAGCTCACCGCTCTCAGGGGAAAATGAGCAGTTCTTC
CASSPLSGENEQFF